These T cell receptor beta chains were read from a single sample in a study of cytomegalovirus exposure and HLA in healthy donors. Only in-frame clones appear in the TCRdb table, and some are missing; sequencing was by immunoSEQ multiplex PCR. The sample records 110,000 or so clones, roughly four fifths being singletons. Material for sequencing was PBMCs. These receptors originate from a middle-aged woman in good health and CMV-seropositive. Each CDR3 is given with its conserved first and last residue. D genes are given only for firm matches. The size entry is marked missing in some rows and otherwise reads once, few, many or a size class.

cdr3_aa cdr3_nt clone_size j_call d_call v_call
CASSESGQHSGNTIYF TGTGCCAGCAGTGAATCGGGACAGCACTCTGGAAACACCATATATTTT . TRBJ1-3 TRBD1 TRBV25-1
CASSMDRSGANVLTF TGCGCCAGCAGCATGGACAGGAGTGGGGCCAACGTCCTGACTTTC once TRBJ2-6 TRBD1 TRBV4-3
CASSNNRGTEAFF TGTGCCAGCAGCAATAACAGGGGCACTGAAGCTTTCTTT . TRBJ1-1 TRBD1 TRBV6-4
CASSFDGTGRTGELFF TGCGCCAGCAGCTTTGACGGAACAGGGCGGACCGGGGAGCTGTTTTTT . TRBJ2-2 . TRBV5-1
CASSLGQSGKNIQYF TGTGCCAGCAGCTTGGGACAAAGCGGCAAAAACATTCAGTACTTC . TRBJ2-4 . TRBV5-6
CASRLGGGTKETQYF TGTGCCAGCAGGCTCGGGGGGGGGACCAAAGAGACCCAGTACTTC . TRBJ2-5 TRBD2 TRBV7-9
CASSLVPVKNTEAFF TGTGCCAGCAGCTTAGTCCCAGTTAAGAACACTGAAGCTTTCTTT few TRBJ1-1 . TRBV11-2
CASSRDRGQQPQHF TGTGCCAGCAGTAGGGACAGGGGGCAACAGCCCCAGCATTTT few TRBJ1-5 TRBD1 TRBV28
CASSQDLAGYGYTF TGCGCCAGCAGCCAAGATCTGGCAGGGTATGGCTACACCTTC . TRBJ1-2 . TRBV4-3
CASSQGRTGVSAPLHF TGCGCCAGCAGCCAAGGAAGGACAGGGGTCTCGGCACCCCTCCACTTT . TRBJ1-6 TRBD1 TRBV4-3
CASSPGTSGARNTQYF TGCGCCAGCAGCCCTGGGACTAGCGGGGCGCGGAATACGCAGTATTTT . TRBJ2-3 TRBD2 TRBV4-3
CASSMTGTYTDTQYF TGTGCCAGTAGTATGACAGGGACTTACACAGATACGCAGTATTTT once TRBJ2-3 . TRBV19
CASSWAVLRAGGSYNEQFF TGTGCCAGCAGTTGGGCCGTCCTCAGGGCGGGAGGTTCATACAATGAGCAGTTCTTC few TRBJ2-1 TRBD2 TRBV28
CASSLGQAGTDTQYF TGTGCCAGCAGCTTAGGCCAAGCGGGGACAGATACGCAGTATTTT . TRBJ2-3 TRBD2 TRBV13
CAWSVRGIASGYTF TGTGCCTGGAGTGTACGGGGGATAGCTAGTGGCTACACCTTC . TRBJ1-2 . TRBV30
CASSLDRQGETQYF TGTGCCAGCAGCTTAGATCGACAAGGAGAGACCCAGTACTTC . TRBJ2-5 . TRBV7-9
CASSKTSGYEQYF TGTGCCAGCAGCAAAACTAGCGGCTACGAGCAGTACTTC . TRBJ2-7 TRBD2 TRBV2
CAISESRASGGYNEQFF TGTGCCATCAGTGAGTCGCGGGCTAGCGGGGGTTACAATGAGCAGTTCTTC . TRBJ2-1 TRBD2 TRBV10-3
CASSLDRAGWHDSPLHF TGTGCCAGCAGCTTAGACAGAGCCGGATGGCACGATTCACCCCTCCACTTT . TRBJ1-6 . TRBV7-9
CAWSGGGGGETQYF TGTGCCTGGAGTGGCGGCGGGGGCGGCGAGACCCAGTACTTC . TRBJ2-5 . TRBV30
CASSGGTGYVGETQYF TGTGCCAGCAGCGGGGGGACAGGGTATGTCGGAGAGACCCAGTACTTC . TRBJ2-5 TRBD1 TRBV9
CASSSVEVSSYEQYF TGCGCCAGCAGCTCGGTAGAGGTTAGCTCCTACGAGCAGTACTTC . TRBJ2-7 . TRBV4-1
CASSQAEADTQYF TGCGCCAGCAGCCAAGCAGAAGCGGATACGCAGTATTTT . TRBJ2-3 . TRBV4-3
CASSSGDGVGYTF TGTGCCAGCAGCTCAGGGGACGGTGTTGGCTACACCTTC few TRBJ1-2 . TRBV11-3
CASSQVADNSPLHF TGTGCCAGCAGCCAAGTGGCGGATAATTCACCCCTCCACTTT . TRBJ1-6 . TRBV4-2
CASSLDRGRIGTEAFF TGTGCCAGCAGCTTGGACAGGGGGCGGATCGGCACTGAAGCTTTCTTT once TRBJ1-1 TRBD1 TRBV13
CASSLEGQGTNTIYF TGTGCCAGCAGCCTAGAGGGACAGGGGACGAACACCATATATTTT . TRBJ1-3 TRBD1 TRBV7-2
CASSKNSAAGYEQYF TGTGCCAGCAGCAAAAATAGCGCGGCCGGATACGAGCAGTACTTC . TRBJ2-7 . TRBV21-1
CASSYWLAGDNEQFF TGTGCCAGCAGTTATTGGTTGGCAGGGGACAATGAGCAGTTCTTC . TRBJ2-1 . TRBV6-5
CASTMMGGLGDYEQYF TGTGCCAGCACTATGATGGGGGGACTAGGGGACTACGAGCAGTACTTC . TRBJ2-7 TRBD2 TRBV28
CATNLRGGVVQPQHF TGTGCTACCAATCTACGGGGGGGGGTTGTTCAGCCCCAGCATTTT . TRBJ1-5 . TRBV28
CASSPGTGAQPQHF TGTGCCAGCAGCCCTGGGACAGGGGCTCAGCCCCAGCATTTT . TRBJ1-5 TRBD1 TRBV7-2
CASSPQGSSYNEQFF TGTGCCAGCAGCCCCCAGGGGAGCTCCTACAATGAGCAGTTCTTC . TRBJ2-1 . TRBV7-3
CASRLAGGPYNEQFF TGTGCCAGCAGGTTAGCGGGAGGGCCCTACAATGAGCAGTTCTTC few TRBJ2-1 TRBD2 TRBV7-2